These 17 T cell receptor beta chains were sequenced from one sample in a study of cytomegalovirus exposure and HLA in healthy donors. In the PCR, 60 Vbeta and 13 Jbeta primers were used. TCRdb keeps only in-frame clones here, not all; method: immunoSEQ multiplex PCR. Of approximately 93,000 clones detected, 65% to 85% appear once; the ten largest clones hold about 3.8%. The specimen sequenced was PBMCs. The receptors were gathered from a man aged 50-59 years in good health and CMV-seronegative.

The V call is TRBV29-1, the J call TRBJ1-4; maybe TRBD1 (5 bases). Germline V gene lookup returns CDR1 SQVTM and CDR2 ANQGSEA. This CDR3 spans 14 amino acids. V lost 6 bases, J lost 0 bases, and 11 bases lay in between. CDR3 protein: CSVRDSATNEKLFF. The CDR3 DNA sequence: TGCAGCGTAAGGGACTCTGCAACTAATGAAAAACTGTTTTTT.

Only one count was recorded for this clone. V and J are TRBV28 and TRBJ2-3; TRBD2 matches at 10 bases. This CDR3 spans 17 amino acids. Germline V lookup: CDR1 MDHEN, CDR2 SYDVKM. Losses at the gene ends were 2 bases for V and 6 bases for J; bases not matched to a gene: 11. For the CDR3, the DNA is TGTGCCAGCAGTTTAGAGTTGGAGCGGGAGGGTGGGGATACGCAGTATTTT. Translating it yields CASSLELEREGGDTQYF.

The gene calls are TRBV13 and TRBJ2-2; D is possibly TRBD2 (6 bases). Per the germline V gene, CDR1 is PRHDT and CDR2 is FYEKMQ (reference sequence). CDR3 length: 14 residues. V dropped 5 bases and J dropped 6 bases, with 13 bases sitting between them. The CDR3 loop reads CASSPASSAGELFF. As DNA, the CDR3 is TGTGCCAGCAGCCCCGCCTCTAGCGCCGGGGAGCTGTTTTTT.

V usage is TRBV7-2 and J usage is TRBJ2-3; perhaps TRBD2 as D (5 bases). This CDR3 contains 15 residues. Germline CDR1 reads SGHTA; CDR2 reads FQGNSA. V lost 5 bases to trimming and J lost 1 base, with 13 bases between them. The DNA of the CDR3 is TGTGCCAGCAGCGCGCCGGTGCGGGGCACAGATACGCAGTATTTT. Residues: CASSAPVRGTDTQYF. The full variable domain, its missing parts supplied by reference TRBV7-2 and TRBJ2-3, is GAGVSQSPSNKVTEKGKDVELRCDPISGHTALYWYRQSLGQGLEFLIYFQGNSAPDKSGLPSDRFSAERTGGSVSTLTIQRTQQEDSAVYLCASSAPVRGTDTQYFGPGTRLTVL.

This clone was seen just once. This chain connects TRBV15 to TRBJ2-7; 9 bases match TRBD2. The germline V gene encodes CDR1 LNHNV and CDR2 YYDKDF (reference sequence). The CDR3 is made up of 15 amino acids. V dropped 3 bases and J dropped 1; count of bases not matched to a gene: 4. Here the CDR3 reads CATSRTSGSSYEQYF. As DNA, the CDR3 is TGTGCCACCAGCAGGACTAGCGGCTCATCCTACGAGCAGTACTTC.

This sequence joins TRBV29-1 and TRBJ2-7; 10 bases match TRBD1. This CDR3 has 13 amino acids. Germline-derived CDR1 and CDR2 are SQVTM and ANQGSEA. The V segment lost 6 bases and the J segment 6 bases; nucleotides outside the gene matches: 8. DNA of the CDR3: TGCAGCGTAAGGACAGGGGGGGCAGGCGAGCAGTACTTC. Protein product: CSVRTGGAGEQYF.

The chain's CDR3 is CASSTGRPSTDTQYF. CDR3 nucleotide sequence: TGTGCCAGTTCGACAGGGAGACCTTCCACAGATACGCAGTATTTT. The J gene is TRBJ2-3, the V gene TRBV19; 7 bases line up with TRBD1. The CDR3 has 15 amino acids. The junction had 10 bases not matched to a gene; V was cut back by 8 bases and J by 2 bases. In germline, CDR1 is LNHDA, CDR2 SQIVND (reference sequence). Full variable domain (rest looked up from reference TRBV19 and TRBJ2-3): DGGITQSPKYLFRKEGQNVTLSCEQNLNHDAMYWYRQDPGQGLRLIYYSQIVNDFQKGDIAEGYSVSREKKESFPLTVTSAQKNPTAFYLCASSTGRPSTDTQYFGPGTRLTVL.

The V and J genes are TRBV29-1 and TRBJ1-6; maybe TRBD1 (5 bases). CDR3 length: 13 residues. V was trimmed by 4 bases and J by 7 bases, leaving 11 bases between them. Germline V CDR1 and CDR2: SQVTM, ANQGSEA. The CDR3 region has the DNA TGCAGCGTTGCTGGGGGGTTCAATTCACCCCTCCACTTT. As protein: CSVAGGFNSPLHF.

This chain uses TRBV29-1 with TRBJ2-1, with 10 nucleotides matching TRBD2. CDR1 is SQVTM and CDR2 is ANQGSEA in the germline V gene. The CDR3 covers 13 residues. V was pared by 6 bases and J by 7 bases, with 6 bases of the junction left unmatched. CDR3: CSVASGRMNEQFF. The CDR3 DNA sequence: TGCAGCGTCGCTAGCGGGAGAATGAATGAGCAGTTCTTC.

V usage is TRBV7-2 and J usage is TRBJ2-5, with D hard to call. The CDR3 runs 13 residues. CDR1 is SGHTA, CDR2 FQGNSA, per germline. V lost 6 bases to trimming and J lost 1 base, with 9 bases between them. CDR3 sequence reads: CASSWSTQETQYF. DNA for the CDR3: TGTGCCAGCAGTTGGTCTACCCAAGAGACCCAGTACTTC.

The CDR3, as DNA: TGCGCCAGCAGCTGGGCAGGGGTAAGGGAGCAGTACTTC. Protein: CASSWAGVREQYF. This rearrangement joins TRBV5-1 to TRBJ2-7; the D gene is possibly TRBD1 (6 bases). The CDR3 spans 13 residues. Germline V gene data show CDR1 as SGHRS and CDR2 as YFSETQ. V gave up 3 bases and J gave up 7 bases, with 14 bases separating them. Together with reference TRBV5-1 and TRBJ2-7, the CDR3 gives the full variable domain: KAGVTQTPRYLIKTRGQQVTLSCSPISGHRSVSWYQQTPGQGLQFLFEYFSETQRNKGNFPGRFSGRQFSNSRSEMNVSTLELGDSALYLCASSWAGVREQYFGPGTRLTVT.

This clone was counted between two and nine times. The CDR3 protein is CASSLGASGSLRSSYEQYF. The CDR3 nucleotides read TGTGCCAGCAGTTTAGGGGCTAGCGGGAGCTTAAGGAGCTCCTACGAGCAGTACTTC. V usage is TRBV28 and J usage is TRBJ2-7; 10 nucleotides line up with TRBD2. After removal of 2 bases from V and 0 bases from J, the junction contained 13 bases not matched to a gene. This CDR3 spans 19 amino acids. The germline CDR1 and CDR2 sequences are MDHEN and SYDVKM.

V is TRBV27 and J is TRBJ2-3; 7 bases agree with TRBD1. Trimming removed 5 bases from V and 3 bases from J; junction bases left unmatched: 11. The CDR3 runs 16 residues. The germline V gene has CDR1 MNHEY and CDR2 SMNVEV (reference sequence). The CDR3 here is CASSPTRGSGTDTQYF. The DNA of the CDR3 is TGTGCCAGCAGTCCCACCAGGGGGTCTGGTACAGATACGCAGTATTTT.

CDR3 amino acids: CASSLETPRTDTQYF. The DNA for the CDR3 is TGCGCCAGCAGCTTGGAAACTCCCCGCACAGATACGCAGTATTTT. This sequence joins TRBV5-1 and TRBJ2-3; D remains ambiguous. The germline V and J ends were trimmed by 0 bases and 1 base, with 9 bases remaining between them. Germline V gives CDR1 SGHRS, CDR2 YFSETQ. CDR3 length equals 15 residues. Filled out from reference TRBV5-1 and TRBJ2-3, the complete variable domain reads KAGVTQTPRYLIKTRGQQVTLSCSPISGHRSVSWYQQTPGQGLQFLFEYFSETQRNKGNFPGRFSGRQFSNSRSEMNVSTLELGDSALYLCASSLETPRTDTQYFGPGTRLTVL.

This clone has more than one count but fewer than ten. The V and J genes are TRBV27 and TRBJ1-5; D gene unclear. The germline gives CDR1 MNHEY, CDR2 SMNVEV (reference sequence). This CDR3 contains 15 residues. The V end lost 2 bases, the J end lost 7 bases, and 15 bases lay between the germline ends. The CDR3 DNA follows: TGTGCCAGCAGTTTAACTCGGAGGGCGGGACAGCCCCAGCATTTT. Its protein is CASSLTRRAGQPQHF.

The chain recombines TRBV7-2 with TRBJ2-3; maybe TRBD2 (6 bases). This CDR3 is 16 amino acids long. V lost 4 bases and J lost 0, with 14 bases in between. Germline-derived CDR1 and CDR2 are SGHTA and FQGNSA. The CDR3 DNA reads TGTGCCAGCAGCTGGGCCTCTAGCGTCAGCACAGATACGCAGTATTTT. It is translated as CASSWASSVSTDTQYF.

The V call is TRBV2, the J call TRBJ2-5; 11 bases line up with TRBD1. Germline trimming cut 7 bases from V and 5 bases from J; bases unmatched to any gene: 9. This CDR3 comprises 15 residues. Looked up from germline, CDR1 is SNHLY and CDR2 is FYNNEI. DNA for the CDR3: TGTGCCAGCAAGAAGGGACAGGGGGTCGACGAGACCCAGTACTTC. Translation: CASKKGQGVDETQYF.